These 27 T cell receptor beta chains came from one sample sequenced in a study of early T cells in non-severe SARS-CoV-2 infection (dated by TCRdb to the early 2020s). The library relied on 5' RACE. TCRdb shows the sequencer as NextSeq 500. TCRdb applied fastp at Q25 and MiXCR to the public reads, then kept only in-frame beta chains. Rows with a matching CDR3 protein are joined into one entry that keeps the most common DNA and genes. The sample table shows tens of thousands of distinct CDR3 sequences, and roughly 9.9% are seen once. The ten most abundant clones make up less than 15% of the sample. The sequencing input was whole blood. The origin of the receptors is an adult who was a healthcare worker with PCR-confirmed SARS-CoV-2 infection or an uninfected control (not recorded which).

This clonotype has more than one count but fewer than ten. The V call is TRBV12-5, the J call TRBJ2-7; 9 positions agree with TRBD1. CDR1 and CDR2 from the germline V gene are LGHNT and FRNRAP. CDR3 length equals 19 residues. V lost 5 bases to trimming and J lost 6 bases; unmatched junction nucleotides: 23. The CDR3 here is CASGLFTGTGPSHWSEQYF. The CDR3 region has the DNA TGTGCTAGTGGTCTCTTCACCGGGACAGGGCCGTCTCATTGGAGCGAGCAGTACTTC.

This clonotype was picked up many times. V and J are TRBV6-1 and TRBJ2-6; unclear D gene. CDR1 and CDR2 (germline): MNHNS, SASEGT. The CDR3 has 15 residues. The V end lost 4 bases, the J end lost 0 bases, and 7 bases lay between the germline ends. In DNA form, the CDR3 reads TGTGCCAGCAGTGCAGACAACTCTGGGGCCAACGTCCTGACTTTC. It yields the protein CASSADNSGANVLTF.

CDR3 protein: CASSQIQGSYTF. The DNA for the CDR3 is TGTGCCAGCAGCCAAATACAGGGTAGCTACACCTTC. The chain recombines TRBV7-9 with TRBJ1-2; maybe TRBD1 (6 bases). The CDR3 has 12 residues. Germline V gene sequence: CDR1 SEHNR, CDR2 FQNEAQ (reference sequence). Trimming stripped 5 bases from V and 9 bases from J, with 13 bases between. The full variable domain, completed using reference TRBV7-9 and TRBJ1-2, is DTGVSQNPRHKITKRGQNVTFRCDPISEHNRLYWYRQTLGQGPEFLTYFQNEAQLEKSRLLSDRFSAERPKGSFSTLEIQRTEQGDSAMYLCASSQIQGSYTFGSGTRLTVV.

This clonotype was picked up a small number of times. This chain joins TRBV11-2 and TRBJ2-1; D tentatively fits TRBD1 or TRBD2 (5 bases each). Germline CDR1 is SGHAT and CDR2 is FQNNGV. The CDR3 extends over 14 amino acids. V lost 10 bases and J lost 0, with 13 bases in between. Written as DNA, the CDR3 is TGTGCCACTACGAAGGGGAGCTCCTACAATGAGCAGTTCTTC. Translating gives CATTKGSSYNEQFF.

This clonotype has a count of ten or more. The V gene is TRBV20-1, the J gene TRBJ1-1; D possibly corresponds to TRBD1 (5 bases). From germline, CDR1 is DFQATT and CDR2 SNEGSKA (reference sequence). V was clipped by 4 bases and J by 2 bases, with 8 bases between them. The CDR3 runs to 12 residues. This CDR3 is CSATRVNTEAFF. For the CDR3, the DNA is TGCAGTGCTACCAGGGTTAACACTGAAGCTTTCTTT.

The rearrangement uses TRBV29-1 and TRBJ2-5, with D possibly being TRBD2 (6 bases). The CDR3 covers 13 residues. Germline V gene data show CDR1 as SQVTM and CDR2 as ANQGSEA. V was trimmed by 5 bases and J by 4 bases, leaving 14 bases between them. The CDR3 is CSVRGRTGETQYF. In DNA form, the CDR3 reads TGCAGCGTTCGGGGGAGGACTGGAGAGACCCAGTACTTC.

This clonotype was observed at least ten times. The V call is TRBV5-1, the J call TRBJ1-1, with a weak D call TRBD1 (5 bases). Trimming shortened V by 5 bases and J by 4 bases, and 15 bases separated the two germline ends. Germline CDR1 and CDR2: SGHRS and YFSETQ. The CDR3 consists of 14 residues. CDR3 region: CASRSSPGGTEAFF. The CDR3 bases are TGCGCCAGCAGATCGTCCCCGGGGGGCACTGAAGCTTTCTTT.

This clonotype has ten or more counts. The chain employs TRBV7-9 and TRBJ2-1; D gene ambiguous. CDR3 length: 14 amino acids. Trimming pared 0 bases from V and 5 bases from J, leaving 8 bases between. Germline CDR1 is SEHNR and CDR2 is FQNEAQ (reference sequence). The CDR3 protein is CASSLAPGNNEQFF. The CDR3 nucleotides are TGTGCCAGCAGCTTAGCACCTGGCAACAATGAGCAGTTCTTC.

There are a few counts of this clonotype. V gene TRBV7-8 combines with J gene TRBJ1-2; 10 bases are a match to TRBD1. Germline lookup yields CDR1 SGHVS and CDR2 FQNEAQ. After removal of 5 bases from V and 8 bases from J, the junction contained 14 bases not matched to a gene. CDR3 size: 16 residues. The CDR3 loop is CASSLRQGAPHGGYTF. The CDR3 bases are TGTGCCAGCAGCCTTCGACAGGGGGCCCCTCATGGGGGCTACACCTTC.

This clonotype was detected ten times or more. The chain links TRBV6-4 to TRBJ1-1, with unresolved D. The CDR3 runs to 14 residues. The germline gives CDR1 MRHNA, CDR2 SNTAGT. V lost 1 base and J 5 bases, leaving 11 bases between the germline ends. CDR3 DNA: TGTGCCAGCAGTGACTGGGCGGGTTCGACTGAAGCTTTCTTT. This gives the protein CASSDWAGSTEAFF.

Details on this clonotype: A junction boundary mismatches the germline segment, possibly from a read error. J is TRBJ2-7 and V is TRBV18; D gene unclear. The CDR3 has 12 residues. Per the germline V gene, CDR1 is KGHSH and CDR2 is LQKENI. The CDR3 nucleotides read TGTGACAGCTCGACGGAGCGCTACGAGCAGTACTTC. Translating gives CDSSTERYEQYF.

This clonotype has ten or more counts. Compared with germline, one end of the junction differs, possibly owing to a read error. The chain links TRBV18 to TRBJ1-1; D not resolved. CDR3 length: 13 amino acids. Germline CDR1 reads KGHSH; CDR2 reads LQKENI. CDR3 sequence (DNA): TGTGCCAGCTCACCACGACCGAACGCTGAAGCTTTCTTT. Protein sequence: CASSPRPNAEAFF.

The chain is built from TRBV10-2 and TRBJ1-5; 7 bases fit TRBD1. The CDR3 runs 14 residues. The germline V gene encodes CDR1 WSHSY and CDR2 SAAADI. Unmatched junction bases numbered 3, after V lost 3 bases and J lost 4 bases. CDR3 sequence reads: CASSDTRGNQPQHF. In DNA form, the CDR3 reads TGCGCCAGCAGTGATACCAGGGGGAATCAGCCCCAGCATTTT.

This clonotype was seen only a few times. The chain combines TRBV2 with TRBJ2-2, with D possibly matching TRBD1 (6 bases). The germline CDR1 and CDR2 sequences are SNHLY and FYNNEI. Trimming shortened V by 8 bases and J by 1 base, and 11 bases separated the two germline ends. The CDR3 is 14 amino acids. CDR3 in DNA: TGTGCCAGCGCCCACAGGGTGAACACCGGGGAGCTGTTTTTT. Its protein product is CASAHRVNTGELFF.

This clonotype was counted ten times or more. This chain's CDR3 is CASSIVGEVGQFF. The DNA of the CDR3 is TGTGCCAGTAGTATAGTTGGGGAGGTGGGGCAGTTCTTC. The chain links TRBV19 to TRBJ2-1; possible D gene TRBD2, 6 bases. The ends were cut back, 1 base at V and 12 bases at J, with 13 bases in the middle. The germline V gene has CDR1 LNHDA and CDR2 SQIVND (reference sequence). This CDR3 is 13 amino acids long.

The rearrangement links TRBV11-2 to TRBJ1-2, with D possibly TRBD1 on 5 matching bases. V was trimmed by 6 bases and J by 4 bases, leaving 18 bases between them. Germline CDR1 and CDR2: SGHAT and FQNNGV. The CDR3 loop spans 15 amino acids. CDR3 DNA: TGTGCCAGCAGTCCGACCCCGGGACCGCGCTATGGCTACACCTTC. This translates into CASSPTPGPRYGYTF.

This clonotype was seen many times. The chain links TRBV6-2 or TRBV6-3 to TRBJ2-1, with D perhaps matching TRBD1 (6 bases). The CDR3 length is 13 residues. Germline loops: CDR1 MNHEY, CDR2 SVGEGT. Trimming cost V 7 bases and J 6 bases, with 13 bases left between them. This CDR3 is CASNRDQGNEQFF. The CDR3 nucleotides read TGTGCCAGCAACAGGGATCAGGGCAATGAGCAGTTCTTC.

In this sample, this clonotype turned up many times. The CDR3 sequence is CASSFRGQTEAFF. The CDR3 nucleotides read TGTGCCAGCAGTTTTCGCGGGCAGACTGAAGCTTTCTTT. The rearrangement uses TRBV27 and TRBJ1-1; no definite D call. CDR1 is MNHEY, CDR2 SMNVEV, per germline (reference sequence). With 3 bases removed from V and 5 bases from J, the gap between germline ends came to 10 bases. The CDR3 consists of 13 residues.

Ten or more counts support this clonotype. The gene calls are TRBV29-1 and TRBJ2-3, with TRBD2 matching 13 bases. This CDR3 spans 14 amino acids. Trimming cost V 7 bases and J 6 bases; bases outside gene matches: 7. Germline lookup yields CDR1 SQVTM and CDR2 ANQGSEA. The CDR3 loop is CSAFGLAGADTQYF. In DNA, the CDR3 is TGCAGCGCCTTCGGACTAGCGGGGGCCGATACGCAGTATTTT.

This clonotype was seen ten or more times. This rearrangement joins TRBV29-1 to TRBJ1-3; D remains ambiguous. Germline V gives CDR1 SQVTM, CDR2 ANQGSEA. V was cut by 1 base and J by 7 bases, with 23 bases left in between. The CDR3 sequence is 17 residues long. CDR3 loop: CSVEGPIDGSLRNTIYF. The CDR3 region has the DNA TGCAGCGTTGAAGGGCCGATCGATGGTAGCCTGCGGAACACCATATATTTT.

The V and J genes are TRBV29-1 and TRBJ2-7; weak D call: TRBD2 (6 bases). CDR3 length: 13 residues. Trimming took off 7 bases at V and 7 bases at J, with 20 bases between the two ends. CDR1 is SQVTM, CDR2 ANQGSEA, per germline. The CDR3 loop reads CSAARGPTQEQYF. CDR3 DNA sequence: TGCAGCGCTGCGCGGGGCCCAACTCAAGAGCAGTACTTC.

This clonotype occurred many times. V gene TRBV3-1 combines with J gene TRBJ1-1; D unresolved. Germline loops: CDR1 LGHDT, CDR2 YNNKEL (reference sequence). The CDR3 has 13 residues. V lost 4 bases and J 1 base, leaving 7 bases between the germline ends. The CDR3 loop reads CASSPTENTEAFF. For the CDR3, the DNA is TGTGCCAGCAGCCCCACAGAGAACACTGAAGCTTTCTTT.

V is TRBV20-1 and J is TRBJ2-1; 7 bases line up with TRBD2. The ends lost 5 bases at V and 0 bases at J; junction bases unmatched: 10. Germline-derived CDR1 and CDR2 are DFQATT and SNEGSKA (reference sequence). This CDR3 is 16 amino acids long. The CDR3 spells CSALNPGGSSYNEQFF. In nucleotides, the CDR3 is TGCAGTGCTCTAAACCCGGGGGGAAGCTCCTACAATGAGCAGTTCTTC.

This clonotype was counted only a few times. CDR3 nucleotide sequence: TGTGCCAGCGCAACCCGGACAGAGGGTGAGCAGTTCTTC. It yields the protein CASATRTEGEQFF. The rearrangement links TRBV6-4 to TRBJ2-1; D is perhaps TRBD1 (6 bases). Trimming removed 8 bases from V and 9 bases from J, with 17 bases in between. The CDR3 totals 13 residues. Germline CDR1 is MRHNA and CDR2 is SNTAGT.

V and J are TRBV12-3 or TRBV12-4 and TRBJ2-3, with D possibly matching TRBD2 (5 bases). The CDR3 is 15 amino acids. Trimming pared 1 base from V and 5 bases from J, leaving 13 bases between. The CDR3 DNA sequence: TGTGCCAGCAGTTTAGGGACTCGCATCGGAGATACGCAGTATTTT. The encoded protein is CASSLGTRIGDTQYF.

This chain joins TRBV7-2 and TRBJ2-1; the D is unclear. The germline CDR1 and CDR2 sequences are SGHTA and FQGNSA. Trimming cost V 5 bases and J 4 bases, with 15 bases left between them. This CDR3 has 15 amino acids. The CDR3, as DNA: TGTGCCAGCAGCCTAACAGTTCCCCCTTACAATGAGCAGTTCTTC. Its translation: CASSLTVPPYNEQFF.

This clonotype was observed at least ten times. The CDR3 reads CASSQSGLAGFADTQYF. The CDR3 DNA is TGTGCCAGCAGTCAATCCGGACTAGCGGGGTTCGCAGATACGCAGTATTTT. The gene calls are TRBV25-1 and TRBJ2-3; 12 bases fit TRBD2. The V gene's germline CDR1 is MGHDK and CDR2 SYGVNS. Trimming cost V 5 bases and J 4 bases; bases outside gene matches: 10. The CDR3 is 17 amino acids.